These 29 T cell receptor beta chains originate from one sample sequenced in a study of cytomegalovirus exposure and HLA in healthy donors. Primers included in the PCR were 60 Vbeta and 13 Jbeta primers. Sequencing was performed with immunoSEQ multiplex PCR; in TCRdb, only in-frame clones are kept and a portion is missing. The data hold over 130,000 clones, with more than 55% observed a single time. Sequencing was performed on PBMCs. These receptors came from a woman aged 60-70 years in good health and CMV-seronegative.

This sequence joins TRBV6-6 and TRBJ1-2; D not certain. The CDR3 consists of 13 residues. V gave up 6 bases and J gave up 5 bases, with 13 bases separating them. Germline lookup yields CDR1 MNHNY and CDR2 SVGAGI (reference sequence). The CDR3 is CASSAGLRYGYTF. In DNA form, the CDR3 reads TGTGCCAGCAGCGCGGGGTTACGATATGGCTACACCTTC.

The rearrangement links TRBV10-3 to TRBJ1-1; the match to TRBD1 covers 7 bases. Losses at the gene ends were 6 bases for V and 6 bases for J; bases not matched to a gene: 4. Germline loops: CDR1 ENHRY, CDR2 SYGVKD. The CDR3 totals 12 residues. The CDR3 loop reads CAISWDSSEAFF. The CDR3 nucleotides read TGTGCCATCAGCTGGGACAGCTCTGAAGCTTTCTTT.

The genes are TRBV5-1 and TRBJ2-7; D possibly corresponds to TRBD1 (5 bases). Germline V gene sequence: CDR1 SGHRS, CDR2 YFSETQ. The CDR3 spans 15 residues. Trimming pared 0 bases from V and 1 base from J, leaving 11 bases between. CDR3 loop: CASSLETAPSYEQYF. CDR3 bases: TGCGCCAGCAGCTTGGAGACAGCCCCATCCTACGAGCAGTACTTC.

This chain links TRBV18 with TRBJ2-1; perhaps TRBD2 as D (6 bases). This CDR3 has 15 amino acids. From germline, CDR1 is KGHSH and CDR2 LQKENI. V dropped 6 bases and J dropped 2 bases, with 14 bases sitting between them. CDR3 in amino acids: CASSPPAGTYNEQFF. Written as DNA, the CDR3 is TGTGCCAGCTCCCCTCCGGCGGGAACCTACAATGAGCAGTTCTTC. The entire variable domain, with the rest obtained from reference TRBV18 and TRBJ2-1, is as follows: NAGVMQNPRHLVRRRGQEARLRCSPMKGHSHVYWYRQLPEEGLKFMVYLQKENIIDESGMPKERFSAEFPKEGPSILRIQQVVRGDSAAYFCASSPPAGTYNEQFFGPGTRLTVL.

This clone was recorded a few times. The chain carries TRBV6-6 and TRBJ1-5, with D perhaps matching TRBD1 (6 bases). The V gene's germline CDR1 is MNHNY and CDR2 SVGAGI (reference sequence). Trimming removed 5 bases from V and 2 bases from J, with 16 bases in between. The CDR3 has 16 amino acids. This CDR3 reads CASSPLAGAGNQPQHF. CDR3 DNA: TGTGCCAGCAGTCCTCTAGCGGGGGCGGGCAATCAGCCCCAGCATTTT.

The chain recombines TRBV6-1 with TRBJ1-3; TRBD1 is a possible D gene (5 bases). The CDR3 has 15 residues. CDR1 and CDR2 from the germline V gene are MNHNS and SASEGT. Trimming removed 1 base from V and 0 bases from J, with 7 bases in between. The CDR3 coding sequence is TGTGCCAGCAGTGAAGTAAGGGGCTCTGGAAACACCATATATTTT. As protein: CASSEVRGSGNTIYF.

This chain connects TRBV9 to TRBJ1-1, with D possibly matching TRBD1 (6 bases). Trimming took off 3 bases at V and 5 bases at J, with 14 bases between the two ends. The CDR3 has 14 amino acids. Germline V gene sequence: CDR1 SGDLS, CDR2 YYNGEE. The DNA for the CDR3 is TGTGCCAGCAGCGCAAACAGGGTGCGAACTGAAGCTTTCTTT. This translates into CASSANRVRTEAFF.

The sample holds a few counts of this clone. The V gene is TRBV4-1, the J gene TRBJ1-4; 7 positions match TRBD1. Per germline, CDR1 MGHRA and CDR2 YSYEKL. Germline trimming cut 4 bases from V and 0 bases from J; bases unmatched to any gene: 5. The CDR3 is 16 residues long. CDR3 DNA: TGCGCCAGCAGCCTGACAGGGACTGCAACTAATGAAAAACTGTTTTTT. Translating it yields CASSLTGTATNEKLFF.

The chain employs TRBV19 and TRBJ1-1; D unclear. The CDR3 runs 12 residues. The V and J ends lost 7 bases and 5 bases respectively, with 11 bases between them. Germline CDR1 reads LNHDA; CDR2 reads SQIVND (reference sequence). In nucleotides, the CDR3 is TGTGCCAGTATTGGGAGGTGGACTGAAGCTTTCTTT. Amino acid sequence: CASIGRWTEAFF.

This rearrangement joins TRBV5-6 to TRBJ2-1; D perhaps matches TRBD1 (5 bases). Trimming pared 1 base from V and 4 bases from J, leaving 12 bases between. This CDR3 spans 15 amino acids. CDR1 is SGHDT, CDR2 YYEEEE, per germline. The CDR3 DNA sequence: TGTGCCAGCAGCTTGTTTGGGGCTCAATACAATGAGCAGTTCTTC. Residues: CASSLFGAQYNEQFF.

The chain is built from TRBV6-5 and TRBJ1-4, with a possible D match to TRBD1 (5 bases). From germline, CDR1 is MNHEY and CDR2 SVGAGI. With 0 bases removed from V and 4 bases from J, the gap between germline ends came to 9 bases. The CDR3 is 15 amino acids. The CDR3: CASSYSRQFNEKLFF. The CDR3 DNA sequence: TGTGCCAGCAGTTACTCGAGACAGTTTAATGAAAAACTGTTTTTT.

This clone has a handful of counts. This CDR3 reads CASILAGGRNTESDTQYF. The CDR3 DNA reads TGTGCCAGCATCCTAGCGGGAGGGCGAAACACTGAATCAGATACGCAGTATTTT. V is TRBV28 and J is TRBJ2-3; TRBD2 matches at 12 bases. The CDR3 loop spans 18 amino acids. Trimming cost V 7 bases and J 4 bases; bases outside gene matches: 15. Per the germline V gene, CDR1 is MDHEN and CDR2 is SYDVKM.

The rearrangement links TRBV11-2 to TRBJ1-4; 10 bases are shared with TRBD1. Per germline, CDR1 SGHAT and CDR2 FQNNGV. The CDR3 is 17 residues long. Trimming took 5 bases from V and 5 from J; bases not matched to a gene: 11. The CDR3 nucleotides are TGTGCCAGCAGCCCCGGGACAGGGGTTACTGGGAATGAAAAACTGTTTTTT. Translation: CASSPGTGVTGNEKLFF.

The chain links TRBV7-9 to TRBJ2-5; 9 nucleotides match TRBD1. The germline CDR1 and CDR2 sequences are SEHNR and FQNEAQ (reference sequence). The CDR3 covers 15 residues. V gave up 5 bases and J gave up 2 bases; unmatched junction bases: 6. The CDR3 DNA reads TGTGCCAGCAGCCATCCACAGGGGGCTCAAGAGACCCAGTACTTC. Its protein product is CASSHPQGAQETQYF.

This clone was detected only once. The chain has TRBV19 and TRBJ2-2, with a weak D call TRBD1 (5 bases). CDR3 length: 14 residues. V lost 2 bases and J lost 6, with 10 bases in between. Germline values: CDR1 LNHDA, CDR2 SQIVND (reference sequence). CDR3 sequence (DNA): TGTGCCAGTAGTATACGACAGTACTCCGGGGAGCTGTTTTTT. This sequence encodes CASSIRQYSGELFF.

The rearrangement links TRBV19 to TRBJ1-5, with TRBD1 identical over 8 bases. Germline V gives CDR1 LNHDA, CDR2 SQIVND (reference sequence). The CDR3 covers 14 residues. Germline trimming cut 6 bases from V and 5 bases from J; bases unmatched to any gene: 6. CDR3 amino acids: CASSPGTGYQPQHF. CDR3 DNA: TGTGCCAGTAGCCCCGGGACAGGATATCAGCCCCAGCATTTT.

This clone was picked up a small number of times. The rearrangement joins TRBV6-1 to TRBJ2-1, with 8 bases identical to TRBD2. Per germline, CDR1 MNHNS and CDR2 SASEGT. The CDR3 is 13 residues long. Trimming at V came to 10 bases and at J to 6 bases, leaving 8 bases not matched to a gene. The chain's CDR3 is CATRTGGGNEQFF. The CDR3 DNA reads as TGTGCCACCAGAACGGGGGGGGGCAATGAGCAGTTCTTC.

As concerns this clone: The junction departs from germline at one end; a sequencing error may be responsible. The chain recombines TRBV7-2 with TRBJ1-3, with a possible D match to TRBD1 (6 bases). This CDR3 contains 16 residues. CDR1 is SGHTA, CDR2 FQGNSA, per germline. The CDR3 loop is CASGLVSAGAGNTIYF. Here the CDR3 DNA reads TGTGCCAGCGGCTTAGTGTCTGCGGGGGCGGGAAACACCATATATTTT.

The rearrangement links TRBV5-6 to TRBJ1-5, with D perhaps matching TRBD1 (5 bases). CDR1 and CDR2 from the germline V gene are SGHDT and YYEEEE. Between the trimmed V and J ends, which lost 0 bases and 2 bases, there was a span of 15 bases. The CDR3 extends over 17 amino acids. As DNA, the CDR3 is TGTGCCAGCAGCTTGGGAGGCGGGGCCGGGGGCAATCAGCCCCAGCATTTT. This translates into CASSLGGGAGGNQPQHF.

The J gene is TRBJ2-5, the V gene TRBV18; D is possibly TRBD2 (6 bases). This CDR3 has 13 amino acids. The germline gives CDR1 KGHSH, CDR2 LQKENI. Trimming took off 6 bases at V and 9 bases at J, with 17 bases between the two ends. The CDR3, as DNA: TGTGCCAGCTCCGATTTGGTCGGGGAGGCCCAGTACTTC. Its protein product is CASSDLVGEAQYF.

This clone has only a few counts. This sequence joins TRBV5-6 and TRBJ1-6; maybe TRBD1 (5 bases). Germline assignment: CDR1 SGHDT and CDR2 YYEEEE. The V end lost 4 bases, the J end lost 7 bases, and 9 bases lay between the germline ends. The CDR3 extends over 13 amino acids. This CDR3 is CASSPDRNSPLHF. DNA for the CDR3: TGTGCCAGCAGCCCCGACAGAAATTCACCCCTCCACTTT.

The chain joins TRBV9 to TRBJ2-5, with D perhaps TRBD2 (6 bases). The CDR3 contains 16 residues. Trimming shortened V by 0 bases and J by 5 bases, and 17 bases separated the two germline ends. The germline gives CDR1 SGDLS, CDR2 YYNGEE. CDR3 DNA sequence: TGTGCCAGCAGCGTAGGGGGAGGATTGGGTTGGGAGACCCAGTACTTC. Its translation: CASSVGGGLGWETQYF.

This chain joins TRBV15 and TRBJ2-4; 9 bases match TRBD2. CDR1 is LNHNV and CDR2 is YYDKDF in the germline V gene (reference sequence). V was pared by 4 bases and J by 7 bases, with 8 bases of the junction left unmatched. The CDR3 sequence is 15 residues long. CDR3 DNA sequence: TGTGCCACCAGCATCGCGGGGGGGCCCCCCAACATTCAGTACTTC. It translates to CATSIAGGPPNIQYF. The full variable domain, in which reference TRBV15 and TRBJ2-4 provide the parts outside the CDR3, is DAMVIQNPRYQVTQFGKPVTLSCSQTLNHNVMYWYQQKSSQAPKLLFHYYDKDFNNEADTPDNFQSRRPNTSFCFLDIRSPGLGDTAMYLCATSIAGGPPNIQYFGAGTRLSVL.

This clone has just one count. This sequence joins TRBV9 and TRBJ2-1; D unresolved. The CDR3 runs 13 residues. CDR1 and CDR2 (germline): SGDLS, YYNGEE. Trimming removed 0 bases from V and 5 bases from J, with 6 bases in between. The CDR3 loop reads CASSVEEDNEQFF. CDR3 nucleotides: TGTGCCAGCAGCGTAGAAGAGGACAATGAGCAGTTCTTC.

The chain has TRBV19 and TRBJ1-5; D not certain. V was shortened by 5 bases and J by 4 bases, with 6 bases between the two germline ends. The CDR3 extends over 12 amino acids. Germline V gene sequence: CDR1 LNHDA, CDR2 SQIVND (reference sequence). In DNA, the CDR3 is TGTGCCAGTAGTTCGGGGAATCAGCCCCAGCATTTT. This sequence encodes CASSSGNQPQHF.

This chain links TRBV5-1 with TRBJ1-2; 10 nucleotides match TRBD1. V shed 5 bases, J shed 4 bases, and the junction held 5 bases outside the gene matches. This CDR3 spans 14 amino acids. The germline CDR1 and CDR2 sequences are SGHRS and YFSETQ. This CDR3 reads CASRGGQGSYGYTF. The CDR3 DNA follows: TGCGCCAGCAGGGGGGGACAGGGGTCCTATGGCTACACCTTC.

V is TRBV5-1 and J is TRBJ1-2; perhaps TRBD1 as D (6 bases). V lost 4 bases and J 4 bases, leaving 20 bases between the germline ends. CDR1 is SGHRS and CDR2 is YFSETQ in the germline V gene. The CDR3 length is 16 residues. The CDR3 DNA follows: TGCGCCAGCAGCCCAAAAGAGGTGCAGGGGTCCTATGGCTACACCTTC. This sequence encodes CASSPKEVQGSYGYTF.

A word on this clone: The same CDR3 also results from other DNA sequences found in this sample. V and J are TRBV7-8 and TRBJ2-2; 8 nucleotides align to TRBD2. This CDR3 is built from 16 residues. Germline V lookup: CDR1 SGHVS, CDR2 FQNEAQ. The trim removed 6 bases at V and 4 bases at J, leaving 10 bases unmatched. CDR3: CASRRTGGVGTGELFF. The CDR3 DNA follows: TGTGCCAGCAGGAGAACCGGGGGGGTGGGCACCGGGGAGCTGTTTTTT.

The chain joins TRBV7-6 to TRBJ2-5; D unclear. The germline V gene has CDR1 SGHVS and CDR2 FNYEAQ. CDR3 length: 14 amino acids. V was shortened by 3 bases and J by 4 bases, with 12 bases between the two germline ends. Here the CDR3 reads CASSLGRSGETQYF. CDR3 in DNA: TGTGCCAGCAGCTTGGGTCGGAGTGGAGAGACCCAGTACTTC.